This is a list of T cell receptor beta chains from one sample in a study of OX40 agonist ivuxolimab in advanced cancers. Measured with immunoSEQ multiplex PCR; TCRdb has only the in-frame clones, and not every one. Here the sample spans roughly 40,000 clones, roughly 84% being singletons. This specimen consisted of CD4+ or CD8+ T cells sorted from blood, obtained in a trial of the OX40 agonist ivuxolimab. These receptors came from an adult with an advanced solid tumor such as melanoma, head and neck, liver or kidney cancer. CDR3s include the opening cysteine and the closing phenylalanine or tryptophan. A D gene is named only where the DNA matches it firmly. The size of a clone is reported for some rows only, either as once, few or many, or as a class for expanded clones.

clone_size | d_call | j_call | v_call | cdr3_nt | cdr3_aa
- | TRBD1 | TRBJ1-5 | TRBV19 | TGTGCCAGTAGGAAGGACAGGGACAATCAGCCCCAGCATTTT | CASRKDRDNQPQHF
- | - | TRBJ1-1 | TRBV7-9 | TGTGCCAGCAGCCTCGAGTCTTATGAAGCTTTCTTT | CASSLESYEAFF
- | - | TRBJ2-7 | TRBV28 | TGTGCCAGCAGGACAGTCCATAGCTCCTACGAGCAGTACTTC | CASRTVHSSYEQYF
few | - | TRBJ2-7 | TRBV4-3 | TGCGCCAGCAGCCAAGATGGTAACAGGTTGAACGAGCAGTACTTC | CASSQDGNRLNEQYF
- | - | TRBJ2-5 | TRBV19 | TGTGCCAGTAGTGAAATCCGGGACACGACGTACCAAGAGACCCAGTACTTC | CASSEIRDTTYQETQYF
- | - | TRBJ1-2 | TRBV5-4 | TGTGCCAGCAGCTTGGCCTGGGGCAGCTCCCGCTATGGCTACACCTTC | CASSLAWGSSRYGYTF
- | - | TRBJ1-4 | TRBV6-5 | TGTGCCAGCAGTTCTGACTCCGAAGTAACTAATGAAAAACTGTTTTTT | CASSSDSEVTNEKLFF
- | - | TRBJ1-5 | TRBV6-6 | TGTGCCAGCAGTTCTACAGGGATCCCTGGGGAGCCCCAGCATTTT | CASSSTGIPGEPQHF
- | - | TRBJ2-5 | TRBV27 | TGTGCCAGCAGTTTCTCAGCTTCGTCCCCGGAGACCCAGTACTTC | CASSFSASSPETQYF
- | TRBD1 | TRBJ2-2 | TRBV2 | TGTGCCAGCAGGGAGGCAGGGGGCTCCGGGGAGCTGTTTTTT | CASREAGGSGELFF
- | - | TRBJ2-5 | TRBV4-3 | TGCGCCAGCAGCCAAGATGTGGGGGACCAAGAGACCCAGTACTTC | CASSQDVGDQETQYF
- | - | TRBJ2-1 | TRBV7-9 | TGTGCCAGCAGCGTAACCTACAATGAGCAGTTCTTC | CASSVTYNEQFF
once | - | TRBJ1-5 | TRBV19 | TGTGCCAGTAGTTCACCGGGACATAACAATCAGCCCCAGCATTTT | CASSSPGHNNQPQHF
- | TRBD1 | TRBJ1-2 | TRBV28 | TGTGCCAGCAGATGGACAGGGGGACTTGGGGACACCTTC | CASRWTGGLGDTF
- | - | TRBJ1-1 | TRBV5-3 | TGTGCCAGAAGCTTATTGGGGGGTCCACTGAACACTGAAGCTTTCTTT | CARSLLGGPLNTEAFF
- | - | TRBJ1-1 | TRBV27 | TGTGCCAGCAGTTCCAACGACATATTTCAAATAACTTGGGGGAACACTGAAGCTTTCTTT | CASSSNDIFQITWGNTEAFF
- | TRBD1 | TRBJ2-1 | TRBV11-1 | TGTGCCAGCAGCTCCCGGGACAGGGAAAATGAGCAGTTCTTC | CASSSRDRENEQFF
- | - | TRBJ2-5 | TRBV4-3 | TGCGCCAGCAGCCAAAGGAGGGGGATTTGGGTGGAAGGCCAAGAGACCCAGTACTTC | CASSQRRGIWVEGQETQYF
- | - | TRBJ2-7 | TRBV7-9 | TGTGCCAGCAGGTCCGGCACCTACGAGCAGTACTTC | CASRSGTYEQYF
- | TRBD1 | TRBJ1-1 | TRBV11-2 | TGTGCCAGCAGCTCGAACGACAGGGGAGGGACTGAAGCTTTCTTT | CASSSNDRGGTEAFF
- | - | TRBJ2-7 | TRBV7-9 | TGTGCCAGCAGCTTAGGAGGAGGTTACGAGCAGTACTTC | CASSLGGGYEQYF
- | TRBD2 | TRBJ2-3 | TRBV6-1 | TGTGCCAGCAGTGACGGGGGGACCAGCACAGATACGCAGTATTTT | CASSDGGTSTDTQYF
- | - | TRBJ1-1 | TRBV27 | TGTGCCAGCAGTTTAGGGGGAGGATATGAAGCTTTCTTT | CASSLGGGYEAFF
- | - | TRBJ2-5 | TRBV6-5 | TGTGCCAGCAGTTACTCCTACGGGGGTGGGGAGACCCAGTACTTC | CASSYSYGGGETQYF